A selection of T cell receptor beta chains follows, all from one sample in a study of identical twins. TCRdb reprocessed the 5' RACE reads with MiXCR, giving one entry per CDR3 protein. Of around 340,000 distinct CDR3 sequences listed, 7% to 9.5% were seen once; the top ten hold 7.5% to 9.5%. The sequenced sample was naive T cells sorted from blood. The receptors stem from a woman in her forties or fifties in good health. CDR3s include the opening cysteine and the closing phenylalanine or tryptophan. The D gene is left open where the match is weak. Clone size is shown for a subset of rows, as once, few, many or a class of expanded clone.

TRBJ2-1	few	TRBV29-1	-	TGCAGCGTTCGTCGCGGGACTTCTTTAGAGCAGTTCTTC	CSVRRGTSLEQFF
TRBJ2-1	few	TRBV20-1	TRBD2	TGCAGTGCGAGAAGCGGGAGGGAAATGAACAATGAGCAGTTCTTC	CSARSGREMNNEQFF
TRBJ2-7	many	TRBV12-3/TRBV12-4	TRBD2	TGTGCCAGCAGTTTAGCGGACGGGGGGAGGTACGAGCAGTACTTC	CASSLADGGRYEQYF
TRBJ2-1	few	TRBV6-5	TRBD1	TGTGCCAGCAGTTACCGGGGACAGGGTTTAAATGAGCAGTTCTTC	CASSYRGQGLNEQFF
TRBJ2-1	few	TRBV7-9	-	TGTGCCAGCAGCCAACCCAACAGGGACCATGAGCAGTTCTTC	CASSQPNRDHEQFF
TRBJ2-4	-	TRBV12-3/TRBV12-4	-	TGTGCCAGCAGTCTCAGCAAAAACATTCAGTACTTC	CASSLSKNIQYF
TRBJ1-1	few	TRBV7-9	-	TGTGCCAGCAGCTTAGTCGAGGGCACTGAAGCTTTCTTT	CASSLVEGTEAFF
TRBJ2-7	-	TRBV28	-	TGTGCCACCGATGGGGGCACGGCCAGCGAGCAGTACTTC	CATDGGTASEQYF
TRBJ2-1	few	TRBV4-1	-	TGCGCCAGCAGCCAATTGAACGATGAGCAGTTCTTC	CASSQLNDEQFF
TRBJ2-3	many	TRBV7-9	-	TGTGCCAGCAGCTCACAGGGCAGGATAGATACGCAGTATTTT	CASSSQGRIDTQYF
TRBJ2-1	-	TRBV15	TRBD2	TGTGCCACCAGCCCCCTAGGGACTAGCGGCACTGAGCAGTTCTTC	CATSPLGTSGTEQFF
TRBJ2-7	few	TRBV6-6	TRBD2	TGTGCCAGCAGTCCCGGGACTACGATACTATACGAGCAGTACTTC	CASSPGTTILYEQYF
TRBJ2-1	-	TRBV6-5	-	TGTGCCAGCAGAGACGACTCCCGGTTTTACAATGAGCAGTTCTTC	CASRDDSRFYNEQFF
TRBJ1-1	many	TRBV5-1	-	TGCGCCAGCAGCTTTACAGCGAACACTGAAGCTTTCTTT	CASSFTANTEAFF
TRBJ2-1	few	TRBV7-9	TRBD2	TGTGCCAGCAGCTTCAAGACTAGCGATGGGAATGAGCAGTTCTTC	CASSFKTSDGNEQFF
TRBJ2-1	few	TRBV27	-	TGTGCCAGCAGTCCAGCTGGATTGAACAATGAGCAGTTCTTC	CASSPAGLNNEQFF
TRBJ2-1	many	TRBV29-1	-	TGCAGCGTTGAAGGGTCTGGCGGATCCTACAATGAGCAGTTCTTC	CSVEGSGGSYNEQFF